This T cell receptor (beta chain) appears in the sequencing data of a study of metastatic and nonmetastatic thyroid tumors. Study details: Repertoire comparisons spanned blood and tumor or nodule tissue from malignant and benign thyroid patients.

None of the patients had undergone any treatment ahead of thyroid surgery. Germline V gene lookup returns CDR1 DFQATT and CDR2 SNEGSKA (reference sequence). The CDR3 loop spans 13 amino acids. As originally analysed: To classify distant metastasis in papillary thyroid cancer, a model was built from CDR3 differences across clinicopathological groups. TCRdb reanalyzed the PCR reads with MiXCR. The V and J calls reflect TCRdb's pipeline rather than the authors' work. The sample lists 15,000 to 20,000 clones, about 27% occurring once. This clone has a handful of counts. This sequence may be a read error, since a much larger clone differs from it by one base.

This receptor was identified in a female donor with papillary thyroid cancer or a benign thyroid nodule (not recorded which). Some clones in this sample may be carry-over from other donors' samples. The chain recombines TRBV20-1 with TRBJ1-1; 7 bases fit TRBD1. The sequencing sample was made of tumor tissue. In nucleotides, the CDR3 is TGCAGTGCGGGGACAGTGTTGAACACTGGAGCTTTCTTT. This sequence encodes CSAGTVLNTGAFF.